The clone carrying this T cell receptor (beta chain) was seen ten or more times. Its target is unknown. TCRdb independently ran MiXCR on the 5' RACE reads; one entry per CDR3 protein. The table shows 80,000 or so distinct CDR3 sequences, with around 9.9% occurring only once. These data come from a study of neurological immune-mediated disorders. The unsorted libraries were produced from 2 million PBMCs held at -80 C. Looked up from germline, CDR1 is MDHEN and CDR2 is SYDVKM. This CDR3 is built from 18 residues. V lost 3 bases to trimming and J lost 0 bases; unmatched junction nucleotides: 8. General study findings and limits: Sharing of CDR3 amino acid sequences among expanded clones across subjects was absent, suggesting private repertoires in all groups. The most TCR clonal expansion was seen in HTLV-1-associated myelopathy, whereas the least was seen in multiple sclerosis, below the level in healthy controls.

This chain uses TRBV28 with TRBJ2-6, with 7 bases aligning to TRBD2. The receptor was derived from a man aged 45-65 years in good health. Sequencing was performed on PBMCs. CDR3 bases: TGTGCCAGCAGTTTGGGGGGGTACCCTGGCTCTGGGGCCAACGTCCTGACTTTC. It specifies CASSLGGYPGSGANVLTF.